This TCR beta chain was found in a study of CD8+ T cells in alopecia areata listed by TCRdb under 2018. Background on the whole study: Treated patients were enrolled in an open-label pilot trial of oral tofacitinib, 5 to 10 mg twice daily, for moderate-to-severe alopecia areata. In humans, TCRbeta sequencing was performed on scalp tissue and on sorted CD4+ and CD8+ peripheral blood T cells from healthy controls and from patients with patchy or totalis/universalis alopecia areata. High-throughput TCRbeta sequencing was used to examine T cell clonal expansion in alopecia areata in both the C3H/HeJ mouse model and human patients. TCRbeta CDR3 regions were amplified by immunoSEQ multiplex PCR with 35 Vbeta forward and 13 Jbeta reverse primers. RNA came from the PAXgene miRNA kit for fixed scalp, the miRNeasy kit for PBMCs, and the RNeasy kit for mouse skin. Scalp clonality was compared across normal scalp (n=4), patchy alopecia areata scalp (n=8), and alopecia totalis/universalis scalp (n=8). Patients received tofacitinib for 6 to 18 months and were then followed off drug for 6 months to check for delayed response and recurrence. Tofacitinib-treated patients had biopsies at baseline and at 4 and 24 weeks of treatment, with a later scalp biopsy in several patients.

The germline V gene sets CDR1 to SGHDT and CDR2 to YYEEEE. Germline trimming amounts to 3 bases on V and 6 bases on J, with 12 as the count of junction bases outside the gene matches. Its CDR3 holds 15 amino acids, cysteine through phenylalanine. Just CDR3 DNA is preserved here, 45 bases in frame from base 1. This sample's time point label indicates: baseline before oral tofacitinib. Lesional scalp punch biopsies and peripheral blood were obtained from alopecia areata patients. After PBMCs were isolated by density centrifugation and stained for CD3, CD4 and CD8, a FACSAria was used to sort CD4+ and CD8+ T cells. What the work shows at the level of the full study, not this receptor alone: Unlike mouse skin, where gammadelta T cells dominate, normal human skin contains resident alphabeta T cells that get sequenced too, which complicates analysis of the scalp TCR repertoire. Lesional scalp, especially in alopecia totalis/universalis, showed higher clonality and more expanded CD8+ clones than normal scalp, suggesting antigenic drive. Shared TCR sequences between patients were less evident than in mice, which may be partly attributable to HLA diversity in the patient population.

Notes on this clone: The antigen it recognizes is unknown. No base-level quality is on record; no much larger clone is a single base apart.

The library relied on the immunoSEQ multiplex PCR assay. To provide template for TCR sequencing, every sample had RNA extracted and reverse transcribed into cDNA. First-strand cDNA was synthesized with SuperScript III using a 2:1 mix of oligo-dT and random hexamers. A synthetic immune receptor repertoire was used to gauge amplification bias, and whatever bias remained was removed computationally. Concerning the study's data processing: Raw reads were preprocessed to remove errors, and CDR3 was defined according to IMGT conventions as the region from the conserved cysteine to phenylalanine. Clonality was calculated as 1 minus Shannon entropy normalized by log2 of the number of productive unique TCRs. Whether scalp clones were CD4 or CD8 was inferred by matching scalp TCRbeta sequences against CD4 and CD8 repertoires sorted from blood. This is the immuneACCESS table as TCRdb keeps it, with only in-frame sequences that have V and J called. A part of the clones is gone; compared with another copy, unresolved V genes explain less than half, and the rest is unexplained. The V and J calls and clone size were taken over from that table, and D and trimming were inferred from the DNA. The sample table records some 130,000 clones; approximately 49% of these occur just once. The top ten hold about 17% of the sample.

The chain is encoded by TRBV5-6 joined to TRBJ2-7, with 7 bases in between that match TRBD1. The receptor was isolated from a human donor with alopecia areata. The starting material was CD8+ T cells sorted from blood, obtained at week 0. CDR3 protein: CASSSGTELLVEQYF. Read as DNA, the sequence is TGTGCCAGCAGCTCCGGGACAGAGTTATTGGTCGAGCAGTACTTC.